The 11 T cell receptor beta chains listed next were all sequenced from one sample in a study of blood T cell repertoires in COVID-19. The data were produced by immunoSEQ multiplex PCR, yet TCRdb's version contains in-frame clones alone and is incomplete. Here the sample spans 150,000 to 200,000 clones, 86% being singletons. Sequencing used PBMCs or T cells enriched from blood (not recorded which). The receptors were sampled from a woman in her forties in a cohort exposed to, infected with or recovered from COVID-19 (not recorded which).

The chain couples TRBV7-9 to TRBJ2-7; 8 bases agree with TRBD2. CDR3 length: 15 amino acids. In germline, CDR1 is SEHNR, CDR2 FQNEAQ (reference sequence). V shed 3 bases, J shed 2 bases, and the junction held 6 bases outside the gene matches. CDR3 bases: TGTGCCAGCAGCTTGGCGGGGGGCGGGACCTACGAGCAGTACTTC. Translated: CASSLAGGGTYEQYF.

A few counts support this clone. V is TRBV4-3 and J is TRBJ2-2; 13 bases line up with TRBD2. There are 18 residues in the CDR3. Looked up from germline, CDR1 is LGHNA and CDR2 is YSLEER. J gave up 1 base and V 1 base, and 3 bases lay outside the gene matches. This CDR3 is CASSQARLAGGNTGELFF. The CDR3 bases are TGCGCCAGCAGCCAAGCACGACTAGCGGGAGGGAACACCGGGGAGCTGTTTTTT.

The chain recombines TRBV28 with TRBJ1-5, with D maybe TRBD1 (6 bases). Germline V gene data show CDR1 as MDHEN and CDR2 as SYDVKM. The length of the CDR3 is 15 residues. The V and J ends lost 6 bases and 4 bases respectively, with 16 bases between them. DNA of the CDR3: TGTGCCAGCAGCCCCGAGAGGACAGAGAATCAGCCCCAGCATTTT. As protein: CASSPERTENQPQHF.

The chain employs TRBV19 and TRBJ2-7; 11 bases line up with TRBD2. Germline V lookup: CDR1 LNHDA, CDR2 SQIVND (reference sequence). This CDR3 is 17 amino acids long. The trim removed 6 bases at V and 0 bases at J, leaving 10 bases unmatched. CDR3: CASSSGTSGRGSYEQYF. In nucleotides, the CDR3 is TGTGCCAGTAGCTCCGGGACTAGCGGCCGCGGCTCCTACGAGCAGTACTTC. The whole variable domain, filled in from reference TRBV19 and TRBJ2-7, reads DGGITQSPKYLFRKEGQNVTLSCEQNLNHDAMYWYRQDPGQGLRLIYYSQIVNDFQKGDIAEGYSVSREKKESFPLTVTSAQKNPTAFYLCASSSGTSGRGSYEQYFGPGTRLTVT.

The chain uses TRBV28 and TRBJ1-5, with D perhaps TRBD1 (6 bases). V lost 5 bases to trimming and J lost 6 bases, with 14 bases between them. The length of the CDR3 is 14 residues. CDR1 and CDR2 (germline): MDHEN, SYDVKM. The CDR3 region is CASSRRQAGQPQHF. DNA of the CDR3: TGTGCCAGCAGTCGAAGACAGGCGGGTCAGCCCCAGCATTTT.

CDR3 in DNA: TGTGCCAGCAGCCTTGGTAGCAACAGGGGGCCTGCCTCTGGGGCCAACGTCCTGACTTTC. Residues: CASSLGSNRGPASGANVLTF. The chain joins TRBV11-3 to TRBJ2-6; 9 bases map to TRBD1. With 5 bases clipped from V and 0 bases from J, the junction kept 14 bases outside the gene matches. Germline CDR1 and CDR2: SGHNT and YENEEA. This CDR3 region has 20 residues.

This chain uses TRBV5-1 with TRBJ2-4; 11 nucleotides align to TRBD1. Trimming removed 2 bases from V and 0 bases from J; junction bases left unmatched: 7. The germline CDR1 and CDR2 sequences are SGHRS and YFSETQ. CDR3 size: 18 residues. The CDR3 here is CASSLGQGALEAKNIQYF. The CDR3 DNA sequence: TGCGCCAGCAGCTTAGGACAGGGGGCTCTCGAAGCCAAAAACATTCAGTACTTC.

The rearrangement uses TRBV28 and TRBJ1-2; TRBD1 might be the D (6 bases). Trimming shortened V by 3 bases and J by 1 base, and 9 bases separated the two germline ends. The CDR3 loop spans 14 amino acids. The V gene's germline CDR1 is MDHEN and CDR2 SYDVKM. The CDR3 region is CASSLDRLNYGYTF. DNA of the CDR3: TGTGCCAGCAGTTTGGACAGACTTAACTATGGCTACACCTTC.

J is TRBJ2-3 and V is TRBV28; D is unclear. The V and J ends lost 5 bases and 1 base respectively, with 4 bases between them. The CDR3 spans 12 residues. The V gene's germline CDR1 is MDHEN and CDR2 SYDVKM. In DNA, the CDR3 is TGTGCCAGCAGTACACGCACAGATACGCAGTATTTT. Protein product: CASSTRTDTQYF.

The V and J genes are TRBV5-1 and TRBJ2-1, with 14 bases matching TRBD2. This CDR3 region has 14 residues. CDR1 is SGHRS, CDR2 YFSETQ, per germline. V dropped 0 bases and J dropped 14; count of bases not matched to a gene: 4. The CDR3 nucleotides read TGCGCCAGCAGCTTGGTGGGACTAGCGGGAGAAAAGTTCTTC. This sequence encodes CASSLVGLAGEKFF.

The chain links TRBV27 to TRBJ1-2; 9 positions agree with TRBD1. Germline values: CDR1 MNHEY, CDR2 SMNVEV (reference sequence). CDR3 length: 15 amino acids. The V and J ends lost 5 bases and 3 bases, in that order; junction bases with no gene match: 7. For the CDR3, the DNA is TGTGCCAGCAGTAGGGGACAGGGCCCTTACTATGGCTACACCTTC. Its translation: CASSRGQGPYYGYTF.